These 30 T cell receptor beta chains were all obtained from the same sample, sequenced in a study of shared clonotypes between healthy human individuals. The table came from immunoSEQ multiplex PCR; TCRdb's copy has only in-frame clones and leaves some out. The sample contains some 2.4 million clones, more than 85% of which appear only once. The sample comprised naive CD4+ T cells from PBMCs. Subset described: CD45RA+ positively selected. The receptors stem from a man younger than 30 in good health. Some clones in this sample may be carry-over from other donors' samples.

The chain employs TRBV7-9 and TRBJ1-2; D may be TRBD1 (5 bases). Germline V lookup: CDR1 SEHNR, CDR2 FQNEAQ (reference sequence). V lost 3 bases and J lost 8, with 13 bases in between. The CDR3 is 13 residues long. The CDR3, as DNA: TGTGCCAGCAGCTTTCTGGGGGGGTCCGGCTACACCTTC. Amino acid sequence: CASSFLGGSGYTF.

The chain couples TRBV9 to TRBJ1-1; D is unclear. The ends were cut back, 0 bases at V and 0 bases at J, with 6 bases in the middle. Germline CDR1 and CDR2: SGDLS and YYNGEE. The CDR3 loop spans 14 amino acids. The CDR3, as DNA: TGTGCCAGCAGCGTAGCTGAGGTGAACACTGAAGCTTTCTTT. This encodes CASSVAEVNTEAFF. The variable domain in full, completed from reference TRBV9 and TRBJ1-1, reads DSGVTQTPKHLITATGQRVTLRCSPRSGDLSVYWYQQSLDQGLQFLIQYYNGEERAKGNILERFSAQQFPDLHSELNLSSLELGDSALYFCASSVAEVNTEAFFGQGTRLTVV.

The CDR3 nucleotides read TGTGCCAGCCAGAGTTCAGGAAACACCATATATTTT. Translation: CASQSSGNTIYF. V gene TRBV6-5 combines with J gene TRBJ1-3, with unresolved D. The germline V gene encodes CDR1 MNHEY and CDR2 SVGAGI. The CDR3 extends over 12 amino acids. The V end was cut by 8 bases, the J end by 4 bases, with 9 bases between.

The chain employs TRBV28 and TRBJ1-5; D might be TRBD1 (6 bases). Trimming pared 6 bases from V and 6 bases from J, leaving 15 bases between. Germline loops: CDR1 MDHEN, CDR2 SYDVKM. The CDR3 runs 14 residues. In DNA form, the CDR3 reads TGTGCCAGCAGCGACGGACAGTTTCCTCAGCCCCAGCATTTT. Its protein is CASSDGQFPQPQHF.

The gene calls are TRBV20-1 and TRBJ2-5, with D unclear. V was trimmed by 7 bases and J by 5 bases, leaving 11 bases between them. This CDR3 contains 11 residues. Germline CDR1 reads DFQATT; CDR2 reads SNEGSKA (reference sequence). For the CDR3, the DNA is TGCAGTGGCGAAAGACGGGAGACCCAGTACTTC. It is translated as CSGERRETQYF.

The chain is built from TRBV5-4 and TRBJ2-5; TRBD1 might be the D (6 bases). The CDR3 is 12 residues long. Germline-derived CDR1 and CDR2 are SGHNT and YYREEE (reference sequence). The V and J ends lost 2 bases and 5 bases respectively, with 7 bases between them. CDR3 protein: CASSFDRETQYF. The CDR3 region has the DNA TGTGCCAGCAGCTTTGACAGGGAGACCCAGTACTTC.

V gene TRBV2 combines with J gene TRBJ2-7, with D unclear. The CDR3 totals 11 residues. Germline V gene lookup returns CDR1 SNHLY and CDR2 FYNNEI. Trimming pared 1 base from V and 12 bases from J, leaving 10 bases between. CDR3 sequence: CASSEVAVWYF. The CDR3 DNA sequence: TGTGCCAGCAGTGAAGTTGCCGTTTGGTACTTC.

This clone was counted only a few times. This chain uses TRBV18 with TRBJ1-1, with a possible D match to TRBD1 (5 bases). Trimming took 1 base from V and 5 from J, leaving 5 bases between them. The CDR3 length is 12 residues. Germline V gene lookup returns CDR1 KGHSH and CDR2 LQKENI. The CDR3 coding sequence is TGTGCCAGCTCACCACGACAGACTGAAGCTTTCTTT. This translates into CASSPRQTEAFF.

This chain joins TRBV7-3 and TRBJ2-5; possibly TRBD1 or TRBD2 for D (5 bases each). Trimming took off 5 bases at V and 5 bases at J, with 9 bases between the two ends. There are 12 residues in the CDR3. Germline V lookup: CDR1 SGHTA, CDR2 FQGTGA. Here the CDR3 DNA reads TGTGCCAGCAGCCAATGGGGGGAGACCCAGTACTTC. This encodes CASSQWGETQYF.

CDR3 bases: TGTGCCAGCAGTTACGTGGGGCCAGGTGGTGGCTACACCTTC. Amino acids: CASSYVGPGGGYTF. The rearrangement uses TRBV6-5 and TRBJ1-2, with a tentative D call TRBD1 (5 bases). Germline CDR1 MNHEY, CDR2 SVGAGI. The CDR3 has 14 amino acids. The germline V and J ends were trimmed by 2 bases and 7 bases, with 14 bases remaining between them.

The chain uses TRBV15 and TRBJ1-1, with D hard to call. Germline lookup yields CDR1 LNHNV and CDR2 YYDKDF (reference sequence). The germline V and J ends were trimmed by 5 bases and 0 bases, with 13 bases remaining between them. This CDR3 region has 15 residues. The CDR3: CATSVRYGMNTEAFF. In nucleotides, the CDR3 is TGTGCCACCAGCGTGCGCTATGGGATGAACACTGAAGCTTTCTTT.

This chain uses TRBV15 with TRBJ2-5; 7 positions match TRBD1. Trimming at V came to 5 bases and at J to 4 bases, leaving 7 bases not matched to a gene. The CDR3 runs 14 residues. The V gene's germline CDR1 is LNHNV and CDR2 YYDKDF (reference sequence). CDR3 nucleotides: TGTGCCACCAGCCCGAGAGAGGGGGCAGAGACCCAGTACTTC. Translating it yields CATSPREGAETQYF.

The chain is built from TRBV30 and TRBJ1-4; perhaps TRBD1 as D (5 bases). Trimming took off 0 bases at V and 5 bases at J, with 10 bases between the two ends. The CDR3 consists of 14 residues. Per germline, CDR1 GTSNPN and CDR2 SVGIG (reference sequence). This chain's CDR3 is CAWSVSGRNEKLFF. The CDR3 DNA follows: TGTGCCTGGAGTGTATCAGGGCGGAATGAAAAACTGTTTTTT.

This clone has only one observation. The V and J genes are TRBV30 and TRBJ2-7, with 14 bases matching TRBD2. V shed 4 bases and J 9 bases; nucleotides not matched to a gene: 14. The CDR3 runs to 16 residues. Germline CDR1 reads GTSNPN; CDR2 reads SVGIG (reference sequence). CDR3 nucleotides: TGTGCCTGGAAGTTCAAGGGACTAGCGGGAGACTCTGGGCAGTACTTC. Protein: CAWKFKGLAGDSGQYF.

This clone was observed a handful of times. The chain is built from TRBV5-1 and TRBJ1-1; no definite D call. The germline V gene has CDR1 SGHRS and CDR2 YFSETQ. The CDR3 extends over 14 amino acids. Trimming took off 4 bases at V and 0 bases at J, with 10 bases between the two ends. In DNA, the CDR3 is TGCGCCAGCAGCCCCTACAGTATGAACACTGAAGCTTTCTTT. Amino acids: CASSPYSMNTEAFF.

A word on this clone: With a much larger clone just one base away, this may be a read error. Other DNA sequences in the sample encode the same CDR3. The genes are TRBV18 and TRBJ1-1, with D maybe TRBD1 (5 bases). This CDR3 comprises 13 residues. Deletions cut 3 bases from V and 1 base from J, with 6 bases between. Germline V gene data show CDR1 as KGHSH and CDR2 as LQKENI. The CDR3 protein is CASSPQGNTEAFF. DNA of the CDR3: TGTGCCAGCTCACCTCAGGGGAACACTGAAGCTTTCTTT.

The chain links TRBV19 to TRBJ2-1; 8 bases line up with TRBD1. Germline V lookup: CDR1 LNHDA, CDR2 SQIVND (reference sequence). The CDR3 contains 14 residues. The J segment lost 9 bases and the V segment lost 6 bases, leaving 10 bases of the junction unmatched. In DNA, the CDR3 is TGTGCCAGTAGCCCGGACAGGGCGGAGAGTGAGCAGTTCTTC. It yields the protein CASSPDRAESEQFF.

The chain uses TRBV28 and TRBJ1-3; 7 bases are shared with TRBD1. V shed 3 bases and J 5 bases; nucleotides not matched to a gene: 10. Germline-derived CDR1 and CDR2 are MDHEN and SYDVKM. This CDR3 spans 16 amino acids. CDR3 in amino acids: CASSFWGTVGRNTIYF. In nucleotides, the CDR3 is TGTGCCAGCAGTTTCTGGGGGACAGTGGGCAGAAACACCATATATTTT.

The V and J genes are TRBV7-9 and TRBJ1-1, with D perhaps TRBD1 (5 bases). The CDR3 has 13 residues. Trimming took off 5 bases at V and 6 bases at J, with 13 bases between the two ends. Germline-derived CDR1 and CDR2 are SEHNR and FQNEAQ (reference sequence). In DNA, the CDR3 is TGTGCCAGCAGCCGGCCCGGGGCGCCTGAAGCTTTCTTT. Amino acid sequence: CASSRPGAPEAFF.

The V and J genes are TRBV5-4 and TRBJ1-2, with 8 bases lining up with TRBD1. The trim removed 5 bases at V and 8 bases at J, leaving 8 bases unmatched. The length of the CDR3 is 13 residues. CDR1 is SGHNT, CDR2 YYREEE, per germline (reference sequence). CDR3: CASSPGTGGGYTF. In nucleotides, the CDR3 is TGTGCCAGCAGTCCCGGGACAGGAGGCGGCTACACCTTC.

This clone is a singleton in its sample. This chain links TRBV10-3 with TRBJ1-1; D ambiguous. V was trimmed by 4 bases and J by 1 base, leaving 19 bases between them. Germline V CDR1 and CDR2: ENHRY, SYGVKD. The CDR3 covers 17 residues. The CDR3 nucleotides read TGTGCCATCAGTGGGCGGGAGTCTTCCCTAAAGAACACTGAAGCTTTCTTT. The encoded protein is CAISGRESSLKNTEAFF.

With respect to this clone: This sample also contains other DNA sequences that code for the same CDR3. The chain combines TRBV28 with TRBJ1-2; no definite D call. The germline V gene encodes CDR1 MDHEN and CDR2 SYDVKM. Between the trimmed V and J ends, which lost 3 bases and 7 bases, there was a span of 6 bases. There are 11 residues in the CDR3. CDR3 sequence reads: CASSLGGGYTF. The CDR3 DNA follows: TGTGCCAGCAGTTTGGGAGGTGGCTACACCTTC.

Concerning this clone itself: Other DNA variants within this sample encode the same CDR3. The CDR3 DNA sequence: TGTGCCAGCAGCGTCAACTGGGGGACTGAAGCTTTCTTT. Translation gives CASSVNWGTEAFF. The chain is built from TRBV9 and TRBJ1-1; a possible D gene is TRBD1 (5 bases). V was cut by 2 bases and J by 5 bases, with 10 bases left in between. Looked up from germline, CDR1 is SGDLS and CDR2 is YYNGEE. The CDR3 runs 13 residues.

The chain joins TRBV5-6 to TRBJ2-1; D is uncertain. With 0 bases removed from V and 6 bases from J, the gap between germline ends came to 16 bases. The CDR3 covers 16 residues. Germline V gene data show CDR1 as SGHDT and CDR2 as YYEEEE. CDR3 sequence: CASSLVEPASGNEQFF. CDR3 in DNA: TGTGCCAGCAGCTTGGTAGAGCCTGCGTCGGGCAATGAGCAGTTCTTC.

This chain joins TRBV5-5 and TRBJ2-7; D is unclear. V shed 0 bases and J shed 2 bases, with 9 bases lying between them. Germline V gene lookup returns CDR1 SGHKS and CDR2 YYEKEE (reference sequence). This CDR3 is 14 amino acids long. The CDR3 spells CASSLGLRTYEQYF. The CDR3 nucleotides are TGTGCCAGCAGCTTGGGACTGAGAACCTACGAGCAGTACTTC.

The chain has TRBV19 and TRBJ2-1; D might be TRBD1 or TRBD2, each matching 5 bases. The V end was cut by 4 bases, the J end by 4 bases, with 17 bases between. Germline-derived CDR1 and CDR2 are LNHDA and SQIVND (reference sequence). This CDR3 is 16 amino acids long. CDR3 loop: CASSTRWGNKYNEQFF. CDR3 DNA: TGTGCCAGTAGTACGAGGTGGGGGAATAAGTACAATGAGCAGTTCTTC.

This clone showed up just once. This chain connects TRBV5-1 to TRBJ1-4; TRBD1 is a possible D gene (5 bases). Germline V gives CDR1 SGHRS, CDR2 YFSETQ. Between the trimmed V and J ends, which lost 4 bases and 7 bases, there was a span of 17 bases. The CDR3 has 15 amino acids. CDR3 coding DNA: TGCGCCAGCAGCCCCTCAATCTCTAGGGGTGAAAAACTGTTTTTT. Translated: CASSPSISRGEKLFF.

V gene TRBV11-3 combines with J gene TRBJ2-1; 9 positions agree with TRBD1. The CDR3 is 15 amino acids. Germline V gene data show CDR1 as SGHNT and CDR2 as YENEEA. V was pared by 5 bases and J by 8 bases, with 10 bases of the junction left unmatched. This chain's CDR3 is CASSPYTGGIDEQFF. CDR3 bases: TGTGCCAGCAGCCCATATACAGGGGGCATCGATGAGCAGTTCTTC. Filled out from reference TRBV11-3 and TRBJ2-1, the complete variable domain reads EAGVVQSPRYKIIEKKQPVAFWCNPISGHNTLYWYLQNLGQGPELLIRYENEEAVDDSQLPKDRFSAERLKGVDSTLKIQPAELGDSAVYLCASSPYTGGIDEQFFGPGTRLTVL.

The genes are TRBV7-6 and TRBJ1-1; possible D gene TRBD1, 5 bases. Germline V gives CDR1 SGHVS, CDR2 FNYEAQ. V was pared by 5 bases and J by 3 bases, with 10 bases between. CDR3 length equals 13 residues. The CDR3 bases are TGTGCCAGCAGCCGGGCAGGGTACACTGAAGCTTTCTTT. This gives the protein CASSRAGYTEAFF. The full variable domain, rest sourced from reference TRBV7-6 and TRBJ1-1, is GAGVSQSPRYKVTKRGQDVALRCDPISGHVSLYWYRQALGQGPEFLTYFNYEAQQDKSGLPNDRFSAERPEGSISTLTIQRTEQRDSAMYRCASSRAGYTEAFFGQGTRLTVV.

This chain links TRBV10-3 with TRBJ1-3; maybe TRBD1 (5 bases). Germline V gene data show CDR1 as ENHRY and CDR2 as SYGVKD. The CDR3 sequence is 14 residues long. V was trimmed by 7 bases and J by 0 bases, leaving 10 bases between them. The CDR3 coding sequence is TGTGCCATCAACGCAGGGTTCTCTGGAAACACCATATATTTT. Protein product: CAINAGFSGNTIYF.